This T cell receptor beta chain was sequenced in a study of blood T cell repertoires in COVID-19. Study details: Specimens from acute and convalescent COVID-19 originated in the United States, Italy and Spain. The analysed material was cDNA or gDNA that came from T cells, B-cell-depleted T cells, or PBMCs.

Original methodology: It was from reference gene primer amplification that nucleated cell counts were estimated. Here immunoSEQ multiplex PCR was the method, and the copy in TCRdb shows in-frame clones only, minus some. V, J and clone size are those of that table, while D and trimming were read from the DNA. The table lists about 210,000 clones, just under 85% of them singletons, with approximately 8% in the top ten. In germline, CDR1 is SGHVS, CDR2 FNYEAQ. The CDR3 covers 19 residues. V was trimmed by 0 bases and J by 5 bases, leaving 23 bases between them. The V call is TRBV7-6, the J call TRBJ2-1, with D perhaps matching TRBD1 (5 bases). The clonotype comes from a woman between 50 and 59 years old with active or convalescent COVID-19. The specimen was peripheral blood. The CDR3 DNA reads as TGTGCCAGCAGCTTAGCTCTCAGACAGACCGCCCAGAGAAACAATGAGCAGTTCTTC. Translation gives CASSLALRQTAQRNNEQFF. The variable domain in full, with the rest retrieved from reference TRBV7-6 and TRBJ2-1, is GAGVSQSPRYKVTKRGQDVALRCDPISGHVSLYWYRQALGQGPEFLTYFNYEAQQDKSGLPNDRFSAERPEGSISTLTIQRTEQRDSAMYRCASSLALRQTAQRNNEQFFGPGTRLTVL.